This T cell receptor beta chain was observed in a study of PD-1 blockade in classical Hodgkin lymphoma. Points on this clone: Its specificity is unknown.

Method: immunoSEQ multiplex PCR; TCRdb's copy keeps in-frame clones and lacks some. The table includes about 41,000 clones, about two thirds detected once. The trim removed 1 base at V and 2 bases at J, leaving 0 bases unmatched. This CDR3 is built from 15 residues. Per germline, CDR1 SGHTA and CDR2 FQGNSA. Study results and caveats: Patients with a complete response exhibited baseline diversity comparable to newly diagnosed patients. Before treatment, TCR diversity in newly diagnosed patients was reportedly lower than in healthy donors.

Indicated time point: cycle 4 day 1 (C4D1), after six to seven weeks of nivolumab. Every single patient, without exception, relapsed after autologous stem cell transplantation, and brentuximab vedotin exposure varied. Sequencing was performed on peripheral blood mononuclear cells (PBMCs), taken before the fourth cycle of nivolumab. This sequence was found in a human donor with classical Hodgkin lymphoma. The rearrangement links TRBV7-2 to TRBJ2-1; 9 positions agree with TRBD2. CDR3: CASSLGLAAYNEQFF. As DNA, the CDR3 is TGTGCCAGCAGCTTAGGACTAGCGGCCTACAATGAGCAGTTCTTC.